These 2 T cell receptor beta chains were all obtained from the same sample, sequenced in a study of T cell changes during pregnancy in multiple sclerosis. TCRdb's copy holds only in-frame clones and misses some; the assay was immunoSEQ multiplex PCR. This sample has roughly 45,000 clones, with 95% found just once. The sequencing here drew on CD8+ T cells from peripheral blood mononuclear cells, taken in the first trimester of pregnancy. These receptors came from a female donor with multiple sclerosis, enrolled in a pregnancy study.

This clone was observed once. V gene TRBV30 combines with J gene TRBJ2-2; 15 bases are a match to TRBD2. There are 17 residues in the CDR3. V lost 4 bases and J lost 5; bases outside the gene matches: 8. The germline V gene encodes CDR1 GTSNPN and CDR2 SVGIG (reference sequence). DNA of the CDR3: TGTGCCTGGATAGGACTAGCGGGAGGGCCGGGTACCGGGGAGCTGTTTTTT. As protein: CAWIGLAGGPGTGELFF.

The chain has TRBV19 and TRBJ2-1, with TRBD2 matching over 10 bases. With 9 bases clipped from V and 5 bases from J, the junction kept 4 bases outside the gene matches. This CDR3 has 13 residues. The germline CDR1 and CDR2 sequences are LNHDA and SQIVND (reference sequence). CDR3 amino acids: CASTSGNNNEQFF. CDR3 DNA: TGTGCCAGCACTAGCGGGAACAACAATGAGCAGTTCTTC.